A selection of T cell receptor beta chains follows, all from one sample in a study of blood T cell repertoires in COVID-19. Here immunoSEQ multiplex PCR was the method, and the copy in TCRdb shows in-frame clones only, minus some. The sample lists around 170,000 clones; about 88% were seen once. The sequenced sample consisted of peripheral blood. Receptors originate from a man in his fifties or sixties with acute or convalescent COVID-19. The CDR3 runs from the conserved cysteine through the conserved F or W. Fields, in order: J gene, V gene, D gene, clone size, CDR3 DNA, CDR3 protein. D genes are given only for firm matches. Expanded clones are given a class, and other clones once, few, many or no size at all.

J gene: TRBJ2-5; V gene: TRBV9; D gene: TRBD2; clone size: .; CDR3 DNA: TGTGCCAGCAGCGCCGAGCCGGGGGGAGGAGAGACCCAGTACTTC; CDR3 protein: CASSAEPGGGETQYF
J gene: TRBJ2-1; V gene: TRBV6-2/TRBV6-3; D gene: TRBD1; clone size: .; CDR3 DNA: TGTGCCAGCAGTTTAACAGGGGGGAGAGAGCAGTTCTTC; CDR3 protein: CASSLTGGREQFF
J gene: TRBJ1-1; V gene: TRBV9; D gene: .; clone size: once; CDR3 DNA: TGTGCCAGCAGTCAAAGACAGCTGAACACTGAAGCTTTCTTT; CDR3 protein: CASSQRQLNTEAFF
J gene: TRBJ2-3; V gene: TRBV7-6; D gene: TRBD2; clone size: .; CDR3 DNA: TGTGCCAGCAGCTTAGGGCTAGCGGCCACAGATACGCAGTATTTT; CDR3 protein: CASSLGLAATDTQYF
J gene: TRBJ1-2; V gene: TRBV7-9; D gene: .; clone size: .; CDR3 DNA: TGTGCCAGCAGCGAAAGCAGCGACTATGGCTACACCTTC; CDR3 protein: CASSESSDYGYTF
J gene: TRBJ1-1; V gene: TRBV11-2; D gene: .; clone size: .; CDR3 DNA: TGTGCCAGCAGCTTAGGACTCGGCACTGAAGCTTTCTTT; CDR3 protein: CASSLGLGTEAFF
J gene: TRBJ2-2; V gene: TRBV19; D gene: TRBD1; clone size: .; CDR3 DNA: TGTGCCAGTAGTATACTCGGGACAGCGGCGTCCGGGGAGCTGTTTTTT; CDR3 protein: CASSILGTAASGELFF
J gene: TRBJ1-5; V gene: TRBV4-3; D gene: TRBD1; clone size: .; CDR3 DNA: TGCGCCAGCAGCCAAGATGCGACAGGGGGCGGCCAGCCCCAGCATTTT; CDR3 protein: CASSQDATGGGQPQHF
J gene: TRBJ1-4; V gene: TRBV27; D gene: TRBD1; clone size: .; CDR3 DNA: TGTGCCAGCAGTTTATTGGGTTCGACAGGGGCGAATGAAAAACTGTTTTTT; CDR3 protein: CASSLLGSTGANEKLFF
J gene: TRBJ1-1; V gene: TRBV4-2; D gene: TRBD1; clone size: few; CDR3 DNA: TGTGCCAGCAGCCAAGGGGACAGGGCTGAAGCTTTCTTT; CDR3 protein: CASSQGDRAEAFF
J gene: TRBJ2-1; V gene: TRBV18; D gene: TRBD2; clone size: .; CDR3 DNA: TGTGCCAGCTCACTGGGACTAGCGGGGGTAAATGAGCAGTTCTTC; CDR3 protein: CASSLGLAGVNEQFF
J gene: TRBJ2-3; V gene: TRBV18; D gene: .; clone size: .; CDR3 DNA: TGTGCCAGCTCACCGGGAGCGGTCACAGATACGCAGTATTTT; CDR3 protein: CASSPGAVTDTQYF
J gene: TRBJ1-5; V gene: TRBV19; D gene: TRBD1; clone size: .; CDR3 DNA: TGTGCCAGTAGATTCGGACAGGGCCGCAATCAGCCCCAGCATTTT; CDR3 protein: CASRFGQGRNQPQHF
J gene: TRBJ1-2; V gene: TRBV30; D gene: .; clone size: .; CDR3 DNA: TGTGCCTGGACCCCCCTCGGGAAGCTGGCCTATGGCTACACCTTC; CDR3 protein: CAWTPLGKLAYGYTF
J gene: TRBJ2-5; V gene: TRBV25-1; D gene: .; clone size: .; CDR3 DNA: TGTGCCAGCAGTGGGCCGGGGGAGACCCAGTACTTC; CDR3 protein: CASSGPGETQYF
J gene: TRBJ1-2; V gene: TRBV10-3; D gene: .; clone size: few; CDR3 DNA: TGTGCCACTTGGGACACAGACAACTATGGCTACACCTTC; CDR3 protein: CATWDTDNYGYTF
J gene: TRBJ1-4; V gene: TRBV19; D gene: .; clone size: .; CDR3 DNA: TGTGCCAGTAGTATAATCGGGGGTGAAAAACTGTTTTTT; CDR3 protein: CASSIIGGEKLFF
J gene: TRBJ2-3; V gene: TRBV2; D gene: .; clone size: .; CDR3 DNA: TGTGCCAGCAGTGGGGAGATTAGCACAGATACGCAGTATTTT; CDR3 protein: CASSGEISTDTQYF
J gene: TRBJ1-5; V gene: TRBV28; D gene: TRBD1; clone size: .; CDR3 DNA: TGTGCCAGCAGAAACAGGGGGGGAAACAATCAGCCCCAGCATTTT; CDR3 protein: CASRNRGGNNQPQHF
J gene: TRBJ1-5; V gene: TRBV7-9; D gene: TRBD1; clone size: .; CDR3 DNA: TGTGCCAGCAGCCCCGGAGGCAGGGGGACAGATTATCAGCCCCAGCATTTT; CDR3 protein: CASSPGGRGTDYQPQHF
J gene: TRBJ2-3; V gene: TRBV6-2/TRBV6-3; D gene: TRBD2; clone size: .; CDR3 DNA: TGTGCCAGCAGTTACTCATCGGCGGGAGGGCCAACAGATACGCAGTATTTT; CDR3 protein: CASSYSSAGGPTDTQYF
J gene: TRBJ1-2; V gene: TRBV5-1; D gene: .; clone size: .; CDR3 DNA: TGCGCCAGCAGCTTGGCCGGGGAAGGCTACACCTTC; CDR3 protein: CASSLAGEGYTF
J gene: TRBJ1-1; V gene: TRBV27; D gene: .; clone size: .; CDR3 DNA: TGTGCCAGCAGTTCCCAGGGAGGATACACTGAAGCTTTCTTT; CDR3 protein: CASSSQGGYTEAFF
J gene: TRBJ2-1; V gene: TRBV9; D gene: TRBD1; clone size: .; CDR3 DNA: TGTGCCAGCAGCGCCCAGGGACAGTCCTACAATGAGCAGTTCTTC; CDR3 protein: CASSAQGQSYNEQFF
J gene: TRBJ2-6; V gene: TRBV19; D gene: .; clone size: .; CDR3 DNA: TGTGCCAGTAGTCGAGACTCTGGGGCCAACGTCCTGACTTTC; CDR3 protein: CASSRDSGANVLTF
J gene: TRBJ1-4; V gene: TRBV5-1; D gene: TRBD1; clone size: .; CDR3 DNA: TGCGCCAGCAGCCCCAGACAGGGATCAACTAATGAAAAACTGTTTTTT; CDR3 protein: CASSPRQGSTNEKLFF
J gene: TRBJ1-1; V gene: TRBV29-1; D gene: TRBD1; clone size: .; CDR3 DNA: TGCAGCGTGGGAACACCAGGGGGAGCTTTCTTT; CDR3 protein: CSVGTPGGAFF
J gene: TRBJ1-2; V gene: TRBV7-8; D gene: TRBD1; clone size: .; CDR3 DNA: TGTGCCAGCAGCTCCCACCGACAGGGTACTAACTATGGCTACACCTTC; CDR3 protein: CASSSHRQGTNYGYTF
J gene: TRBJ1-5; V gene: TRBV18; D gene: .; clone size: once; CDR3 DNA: TGTGCCAGCTCTCAGGCGGGTAATCAGCCCCAGCATTTT; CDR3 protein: CASSQAGNQPQHF
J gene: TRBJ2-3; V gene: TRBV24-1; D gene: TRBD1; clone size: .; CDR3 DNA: TGTGCCACCAGTGATTTGCCGACAGGGGGCGCGGACACAGATACGCAGTATTTT; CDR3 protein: CATSDLPTGGADTDTQYF
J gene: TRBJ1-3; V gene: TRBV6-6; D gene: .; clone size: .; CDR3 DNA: TGTGCCAGCACTCGCATCTCTGGAAACACCATATATTTT; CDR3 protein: CASTRISGNTIYF
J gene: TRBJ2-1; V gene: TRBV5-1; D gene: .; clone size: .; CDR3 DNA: TGCGCCAGCGGGCCCCAGGTGGGCTACAATGAGCAGTTCTTC; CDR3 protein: CASGPQVGYNEQFF
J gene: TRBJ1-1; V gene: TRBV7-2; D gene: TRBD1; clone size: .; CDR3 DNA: TGTGCCAGCAGCACTTGGACAGGGGCGAGGACTGAAGCTTTCTTT; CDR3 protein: CASSTWTGARTEAFF
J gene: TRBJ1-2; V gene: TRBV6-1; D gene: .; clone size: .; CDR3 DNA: TGTGCCAGCAGTGAAGCGCGGGGGCAGCAGTATGGCTACACCTTC; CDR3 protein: CASSEARGQQYGYTF
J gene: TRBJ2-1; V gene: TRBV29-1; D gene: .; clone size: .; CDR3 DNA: TGCAGCGTTAAGCCAGGGAACACCTACAATGAGCAGTTCTTC; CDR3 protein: CSVKPGNTYNEQFF
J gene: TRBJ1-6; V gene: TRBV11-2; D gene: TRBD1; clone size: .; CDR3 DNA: TGTGCCAGCAGCACCCGACAGGGGGCAGGCTCACCCCTCCACTTT; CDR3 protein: CASSTRQGAGSPLHF
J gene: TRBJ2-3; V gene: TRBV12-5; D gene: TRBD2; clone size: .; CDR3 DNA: TGTGCTAGTGGCCAAACTCGAGCGGGAAGCACAGATACGCAGTATTTT; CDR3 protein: CASGQTRAGSTDTQYF
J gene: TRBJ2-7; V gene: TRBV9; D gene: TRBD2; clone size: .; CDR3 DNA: TGTGCCAGCAGCGTAGGTGGGGACTACTCCTACGAGCAGTACTTC; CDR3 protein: CASSVGGDYSYEQYF
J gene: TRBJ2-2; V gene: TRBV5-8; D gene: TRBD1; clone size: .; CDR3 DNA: TGTGCCAGCAGCCCCCGGACAGGGGGCCTCGGGGAGCTGTTTTTT; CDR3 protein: CASSPRTGGLGELFF
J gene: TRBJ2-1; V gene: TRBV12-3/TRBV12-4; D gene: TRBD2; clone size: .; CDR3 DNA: TGTGCCAGCAGGCTAGCGGGGACCAATGAGCAGTTCTTC; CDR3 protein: CASRLAGTNEQFF
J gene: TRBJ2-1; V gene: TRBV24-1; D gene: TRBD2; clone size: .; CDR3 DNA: TGTGCCACCAGTCCCTTACCCCCTAGCGGGGGGTACGACCATGAGCAGTTCTTC; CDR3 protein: CATSPLPPSGGYDHEQFF
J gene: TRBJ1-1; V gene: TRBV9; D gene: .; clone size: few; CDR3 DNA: TGTGCCAGCAGCGCCCGGTTTCGCACTGAAGCTTTCTTT; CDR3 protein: CASSARFRTEAFF